One and the same sample provided the 15 T cell receptor beta chains below, sequenced in a study of technical replicates of blood from several donors. TCRdb's table, derived via immunoSEQ multiplex PCR, lists solely in-frame clones and lacks some. This table holds roughly 60,000 clones, about 88% found once. Sequencing was carried out using PBMCs. Receptor source: a human donor in good health. Some clones in this sample may be carry-over from other donors' samples.

The V call is TRBV7-2, the J call TRBJ2-7; 8 bases align to TRBD2. With 6 bases clipped from V and 7 bases from J, the junction kept 11 bases outside the gene matches. The CDR3 loop spans 14 amino acids. Germline CDR1 and CDR2: SGHTA and FQGNSA. The CDR3 DNA follows: TGTGCCAGCAGGTTTACCGGGAGGGCCGGAGAGCAGTACTTC. Protein: CASRFTGRAGEQYF. The whole variable domain, filled in from reference TRBV7-2 and TRBJ2-7, reads GAGVSQSPSNKVTEKGKDVELRCDPISGHTALYWYRQSLGQGLEFLIYFQGNSAPDKSGLPSDRFSAERTGGSVSTLTIQRTQQEDSAVYLCASRFTGRAGEQYFGPGTRLTVT.

The chain is built from TRBV7-8 and TRBJ2-3, with 7 bases matching TRBD1. Germline CDR1 and CDR2: SGHVS and FQNEAQ. CDR3 size: 15 residues. The ends lost 6 bases at V and 1 base at J; junction bases unmatched: 7. CDR3 loop: CASRATGSGTDTQYF. CDR3 nucleotide sequence: TGTGCCAGCAGAGCGACAGGGTCAGGCACAGATACGCAGTATTTT.

This chain links TRBV7-2 with TRBJ2-1; the D gene is possibly TRBD2 (6 bases). From germline, CDR1 is SGHTA and CDR2 FQGNSA. This CDR3 has 15 amino acids. V gave up 4 bases and J gave up 6 bases, with 16 bases separating them. The CDR3 DNA follows: TGTGCCAGCAGCTCGCCTCGCGGGAAGGGCAATGAGCAGTTCTTC. It specifies CASSSPRGKGNEQFF. Drawing the rest from reference TRBV7-2 and TRBJ2-1, the complete variable domain is GAGVSQSPSNKVTEKGKDVELRCDPISGHTALYWYRQSLGQGLEFLIYFQGNSAPDKSGLPSDRFSAERTGGSVSTLTIQRTQQEDSAVYLCASSSPRGKGNEQFFGPGTRLTVL.

The rearrangement uses TRBV19 and TRBJ2-7, with TRBD2 matching 11 bases. V lost 4 bases, J lost 3 bases, and 8 bases stayed unmatched. The germline V gene encodes CDR1 LNHDA and CDR2 SQIVND (reference sequence). The CDR3 has 16 residues. The CDR3 nucleotides are TGTGCCAGTAGTACATTGGGGACTAGCGGACACTACGAGCAGTACTTC. Translating gives CASSTLGTSGHYEQYF.

V and J are TRBV6-6 and TRBJ1-2; the match to TRBD1 covers 9 bases. V gave up 5 bases and J gave up 4 bases; unmatched junction bases: 11. Germline V gives CDR1 MNHNY, CDR2 SVGAGI (reference sequence). This CDR3 has 16 amino acids. The CDR3 nucleotides are TGTGCCAGCAGTCATCAACCGGGACAGGGCTTCTATGGCTACACCTTC. Amino acids: CASSHQPGQGFYGYTF.

This rearrangement joins TRBV2 to TRBJ2-7; 8 bases fit TRBD1. The CDR3 runs 16 residues. V dropped 5 bases and J dropped 9; count of bases not matched to a gene: 18. Germline assignment: CDR1 SNHLY and CDR2 FYNNEI. CDR3 in DNA: TGTGCCAGCAGTAGAGGCGGGACAGGCCTTTTTAAGGGGCAGTACTTC. Its translation: CASSRGGTGLFKGQYF.

This clone was found once. This sequence joins TRBV5-4 and TRBJ2-5; D gene uncertain. Germline V CDR1 and CDR2: SGHNT, YYREEE (reference sequence). The CDR3 consists of 13 residues. V lost 1 base and J lost 5, with 9 bases in between. In DNA, the CDR3 is TGTGCCAGCAGCTTGTTTGTTGCGGAGACCCAGTACTTC. It is translated as CASSLFVAETQYF.

This clone was observed once. The chain links TRBV18 to TRBJ2-7; 12 bases fit TRBD2. Germline V gives CDR1 KGHSH, CDR2 LQKENI. CDR3 length: 16 amino acids. V lost 0 bases to trimming and J lost 4 bases; unmatched junction nucleotides: 4. CDR3 sequence: CASSPPITSGGYEQYF. CDR3 DNA: TGTGCCAGCTCACCACCAATCACTAGCGGGGGGTACGAGCAGTACTTC.

V gene TRBV12-1 combines with J gene TRBJ2-5; the table's D call, TRBD2, has no DNA check behind it. TRBV12-1 is shown as a pseudogene. The CDR3 sequence is 17 residues long. The CDR3 is CASSFYRLVREKETQYF. CDR3 nucleotide sequence: TGTGCCAGCAGCTTCTATAGACTAGTACGTGAAAAAGAGACCCAGTACTTC.

The chain uses TRBV27 and TRBJ1-2; TRBD1 matches 8 bases. The CDR3 runs 15 residues. Germline CDR1 is MNHEY and CDR2 is SMNVEV (reference sequence). Trimming took 5 bases from V and 4 from J; bases not matched to a gene: 9. The CDR3 DNA reads as TGTGCCAGCAGTACCTGGACAGGGCATAGCTATGGCTACACCTTC. Translating it yields CASSTWTGHSYGYTF.

The J gene is TRBJ2-2, the V gene TRBV5-4; TRBD2 is a possible D gene (5 bases). This CDR3 is built from 16 residues. Germline values: CDR1 SGHNT, CDR2 YYREEE (reference sequence). V was trimmed by 0 bases and J by 0 bases, leaving 9 bases between them. The CDR3 loop is CASSLVASPNTGELFF. Written as DNA, the CDR3 is TGTGCCAGCAGCTTGGTCGCTAGCCCGAACACCGGGGAGCTGTTTTTT.

The chain's CDR3 is CASSDGLENEQFF. The CDR3 coding sequence is TGTGCCAGCAGTGACGGGCTCGAGAATGAGCAGTTCTTC. The chain has TRBV6-4 and TRBJ2-1; D is uncertain. V gave up 2 bases and J gave up 7 bases, with 9 bases separating them. This CDR3 spans 13 amino acids. Germline V gene data show CDR1 as MRHNA and CDR2 as SNTAGT.

CDR3: CASSFLRDRGYNSPLHF. The DNA of the CDR3 is TGTGCCAGCAGCTTCCTCCGGGACAGGGGGTACAATTCACCCCTCCACTTT. The chain has TRBV7-2 and TRBJ1-6; 11 positions match TRBD1. Germline CDR1 and CDR2: SGHTA and FQGNSA. Germline trimming cut 3 bases from V and 7 bases from J; bases unmatched to any gene: 8. This CDR3 has 17 residues.

The V call is TRBV4-2, the J call TRBJ1-6; TRBD1 agrees at 11 bases. The junction had 3 bases not matched to a gene; V was cut back by 1 base and J by 10 bases. This CDR3 comprises 15 residues. From germline, CDR1 is LGHNA and CDR2 YNFKEQ. This CDR3 is CASSQAGTGGSPLHF. CDR3 sequence (DNA): TGTGCCAGCAGCCAAGCCGGGACAGGGGGATCACCCCTCCACTTT.

V usage is TRBV29-1 and J usage is TRBJ2-1; D is ambiguous. The CDR3 has 11 residues. Germline lookup yields CDR1 SQVTM and CDR2 ANQGSEA. V was pared by 7 bases and J by 6 bases, with 10 bases between. The CDR3 coding sequence is TGCAGCGCCCTACGGTCCAATGAGCAGTTCTTC. The encoded protein is CSALRSNEQFF.